This TCR beta chain was found in a study of CD8 T cells in ankylosing spondylitis. Whole-study results and caveats: A motif in TCR beta, a set of under ten highly homologous variants, appeared characteristic of ankylosing spondylitis blood.

The CDR3 has 15 residues. The V gene lost 5 bases and the J gene lost 5 bases, with 15 bases spanning the gap. Germline CDR1 reads SGHTA; CDR2 reads FQGNSA. With respect to this clonotype: What it binds is not known.

Making the TCR beta libraries involved quantitative 5'-RACE with molecular barcodes. TCRdb analysed the 5' RACE reads with MiXCR anew, one entry per CDR3 protein. The repertoire has about 390,000 distinct CDR3 sequences, around 24% of them found once; the top ten carry 16%. This clonotype originated in a male donor with ankylosing spondylitis. Sequencing input: blood, either unsorted or a sorted T cell fraction (not recorded which). The chain combines TRBV7-2 with TRBJ2-2; D tentatively fits TRBD1 or TRBD2 (6 bases each). CDR3 sequence: CASSPGAGLTGELFF. The CDR3 DNA reads TGTGCCAGCAGCCCAGGGGCGGGACTGACCGGGGAGCTGTTTTTT.